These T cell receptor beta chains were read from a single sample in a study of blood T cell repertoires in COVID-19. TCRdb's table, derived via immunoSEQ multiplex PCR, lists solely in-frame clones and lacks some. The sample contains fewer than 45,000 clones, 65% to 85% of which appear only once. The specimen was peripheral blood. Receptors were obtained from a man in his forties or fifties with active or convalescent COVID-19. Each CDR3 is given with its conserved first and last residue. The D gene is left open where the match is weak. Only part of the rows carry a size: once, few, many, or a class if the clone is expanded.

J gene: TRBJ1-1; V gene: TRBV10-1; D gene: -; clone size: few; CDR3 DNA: TGCGCCAGCAGTGAGCCCACAGGGCAGAACACTGAAGCTTTCTTT; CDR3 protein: CASSEPTGQNTEAFF
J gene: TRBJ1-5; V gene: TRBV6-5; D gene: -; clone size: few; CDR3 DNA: TGTGCCAGCAGGGGCGACGCAAATTTCAATCAGCCCCAGCATTTT; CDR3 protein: CASRGDANFNQPQHF
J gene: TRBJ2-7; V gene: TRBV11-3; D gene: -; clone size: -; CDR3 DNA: TGTGCCAGCAGCTTAGATCTGGCCGCCTACGAGCAGTACTTC; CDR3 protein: CASSLDLAAYEQYF
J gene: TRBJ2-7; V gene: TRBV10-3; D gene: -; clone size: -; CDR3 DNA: TGTGCCATCAGTGAGACAGGGCCGGGGACCTACGAGCAGTACTTC; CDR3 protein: CAISETGPGTYEQYF
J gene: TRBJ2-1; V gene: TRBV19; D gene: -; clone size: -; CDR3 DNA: TGTGCCAGTAGTAGTGATGCGGGCAATGAGCAGTTCTTC; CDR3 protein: CASSSDAGNEQFF
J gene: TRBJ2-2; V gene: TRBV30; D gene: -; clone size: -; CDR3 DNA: TGTGCCTGGAGTCCCAGGTTGACCGGGGAGCTGTTTTTT; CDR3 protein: CAWSPRLTGELFF
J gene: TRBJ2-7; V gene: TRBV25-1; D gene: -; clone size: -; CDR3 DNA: TGTGCCAGCAGTGTTAACAGGGGGGGCTACGAGCAGTACTTC; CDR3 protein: CASSVNRGGYEQYF
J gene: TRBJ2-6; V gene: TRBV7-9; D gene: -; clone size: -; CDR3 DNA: TGTGCCAGCAGCTTGGCTAGGCAGTCGGCTGGGGCCAACGTCCTGACTTTC; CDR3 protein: CASSLARQSAGANVLTF
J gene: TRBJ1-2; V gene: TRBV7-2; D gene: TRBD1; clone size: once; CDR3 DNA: TGTGCCAGCAGCTTAACACAGGGGAACTATGGCTACACCTTC; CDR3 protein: CASSLTQGNYGYTF
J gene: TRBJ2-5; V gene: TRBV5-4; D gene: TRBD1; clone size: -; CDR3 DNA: TGTGCCAGCAGCTTGGTGGGACAGCTAGAGACCCAGTACTTC; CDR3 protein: CASSLVGQLETQYF
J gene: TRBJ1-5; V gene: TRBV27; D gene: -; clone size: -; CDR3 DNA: TGTGCCAGCAGTTTATCTTATAGCAATCAGCCCCAGCATTTT; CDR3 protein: CASSLSYSNQPQHF
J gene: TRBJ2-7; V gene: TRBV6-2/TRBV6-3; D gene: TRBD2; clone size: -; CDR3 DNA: TGTGCCAGCAGTTTGGGGGGGTTTTACGAGCAGTACTTC; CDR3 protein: CASSLGGFYEQYF
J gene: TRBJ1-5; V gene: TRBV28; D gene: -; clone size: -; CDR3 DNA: TGTGCCAGCAGTTTACCCCCTCAGGGAATGAGTCAGCCCCAGCATTTT; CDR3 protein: CASSLPPQGMSQPQHF
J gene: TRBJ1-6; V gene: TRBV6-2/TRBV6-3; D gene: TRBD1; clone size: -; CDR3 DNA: TGTGCCAGCAGTTACCCGACAGGGGTGGGGAATAATTCACCCCTCCACTTT; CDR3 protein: CASSYPTGVGNNSPLHF
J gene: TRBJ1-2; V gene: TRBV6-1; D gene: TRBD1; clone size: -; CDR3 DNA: TGTGCCAGCAGTGAAGTCGGGACAGCCCTTTACACCTTC; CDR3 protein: CASSEVGTALYTF
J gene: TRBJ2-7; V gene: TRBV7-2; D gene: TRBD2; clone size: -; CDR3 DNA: TGTGCCAGCAGCTCGCCGGGACTAGCGGGGGGGCCATTGGTCGACGAGCAGTACTTC; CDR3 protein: CASSSPGLAGGPLVDEQYF
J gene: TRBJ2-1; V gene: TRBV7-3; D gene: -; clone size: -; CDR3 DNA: TGTGCCAGCAGCTCGGGTATATACAATGAGCAGTTCTTC; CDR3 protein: CASSSGIYNEQFF
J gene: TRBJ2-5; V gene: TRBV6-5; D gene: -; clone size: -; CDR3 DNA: TGTGCCAGCAGTTACTCGAGCGGACAGCCTCCCGAGACCCAGTACTTC; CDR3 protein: CASSYSSGQPPETQYF
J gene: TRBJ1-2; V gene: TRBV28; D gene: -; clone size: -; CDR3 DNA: TGTGCCAGCACCCGAGCCGGGACAAACTATGGCTACACCTTC; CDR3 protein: CASTRAGTNYGYTF
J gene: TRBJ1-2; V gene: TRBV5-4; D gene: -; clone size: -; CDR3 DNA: TGTGCCAGCAGCTCCCTCGAGAACTATGGCTACACCTTC; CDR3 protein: CASSSLENYGYTF
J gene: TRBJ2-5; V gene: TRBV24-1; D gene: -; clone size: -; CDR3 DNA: TGTGCCACCAGTGATCGACAGTGGAGAGAGACCCAGTACTTC; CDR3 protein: CATSDRQWRETQYF
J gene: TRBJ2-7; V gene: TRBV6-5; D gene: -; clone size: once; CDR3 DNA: TGTGCCAGCAGTTCGCCTCGAGACATTCACTCCGAGCAGTACTTC; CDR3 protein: CASSSPRDIHSEQYF
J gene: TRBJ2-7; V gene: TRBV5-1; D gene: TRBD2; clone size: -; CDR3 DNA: TGCGCCAGCAGCTTGTTGACTAGCGGGTACTACGAGCAGTACTTC; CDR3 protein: CASSLLTSGYYEQYF
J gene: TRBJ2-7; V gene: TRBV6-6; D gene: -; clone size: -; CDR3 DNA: TGTGCCAGCAGGGCGGAGGGTCTGGGCGAGCAGTACTTC; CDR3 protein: CASRAEGLGEQYF